This is a list of T cell receptor beta chains from one sample in a study of PD-1 blockade in classical Hodgkin lymphoma. Here immunoSEQ multiplex PCR was the method, and the copy in TCRdb shows in-frame clones only, minus some. The data contain 25,000 to 35,000 clones, 85% to 95% of them singletons. The source material was peripheral blood mononuclear cells (PBMCs). The receptor source for this set is a human donor with classical Hodgkin lymphoma. The CDR3 runs from the conserved cysteine through the conserved F or W. D genes are given only for firm matches. Clone size is given for some rows only: seen once, a few or many times, or a class if the clone is expanded.

TRBV29-1	-	-	TRBJ1-2	CSVEDRAGAGTNYGYTF	TGCAGCGTTGAAGATAGAGCAGGGGCTGGGACTAACTATGGCTACACCTTC
TRBV5-1	-	-	TRBJ1-1	CASSPSRGLTAGNTEAFF	TGCGCCAGCAGCCCATCCCGGGGGCTCACCGCGGGAAACACTGAAGCTTTCTTT
TRBV10-3	-	-	TRBJ1-5	CAISESYAGSNQPQHF	TGTGCCATCAGTGAGTCTTACGCAGGTAGCAATCAGCCCCAGCATTTT
TRBV4-1	-	-	TRBJ2-7	CASSQGYPGRSYEQYF	TGCGCCAGCAGCCAAGGCTATCCAGGACGGAGCTACGAGCAGTACTTC
TRBV2	-	-	TRBJ1-4	CASRAATNEKLFF	TGTGCCAGCCGGGCTGCAACTAATGAAAAACTGTTTTTT
TRBV15	-	-	TRBJ2-2	CATSARTVAGELFF	TGTGCCACCAGCGCCAGGACAGTGGCAGGGGAGCTGTTTTTT
TRBV15	once	TRBD1	TRBJ2-4	CATSRSTGAKNIQYF	TGTGCCACCAGCAGATCGACAGGGGCGAAAAACATTCAGTACTTC
TRBV20-1	-	-	TRBJ1-2	CSAYDMARYTF	TGCAGTGCTTACGACATGGCCCGCTACACCTTC
TRBV27	-	-	TRBJ2-7	CASSLPSYEQYF	TGTGCCAGCAGTTTACCATCCTACGAGCAGTACTTC
TRBV27	-	-	TRBJ1-5	CASSLYAAGSQPQHF	TGTGCCAGCAGTTTATATGCGGCAGGGAGTCAGCCCCAGCATTTT
TRBV19	once	-	TRBJ1-5	CASSIGGNQPQHF	TGTGCCAGTAGTATAGGGGGGAATCAGCCCCAGCATTTT
TRBV6-5	-	-	TRBJ2-7	CASSYSPTEAYEQYF	TGTGCCAGCAGTTACTCGCCGACAGAGGCCTACGAGCAGTACTTC
TRBV30	-	-	TRBJ2-3	CAWSVSAGAGADTQYF	TGTGCCTGGAGTGTATCTGCGGGGGCGGGGGCGGATACGCAGTATTTT
TRBV11-2	-	-	TRBJ1-1	CASSLFSSSENTEAFF	TGTGCCAGCAGCTTATTCTCCAGTTCTGAGAACACTGAAGCTTTCTTT
TRBV20-1	-	-	TRBJ1-1	CSARDLRGAFF	TGCAGTGCTAGAGATCTTAGAGGAGCTTTCTTT
TRBV7-2	-	TRBD2	TRBJ2-5	CASLRQRGVVETQYF	TGTGCCAGCCTCCGCCAGCGGGGGGTCGTCGAGACCCAGTACTTC
TRBV7-2	-	-	TRBJ2-7	CASSRGEKDSYFYEQYF	TGTGCCAGCAGCCGGGGGGAAAAGGACAGCTATTTCTACGAGCAGTACTTC
TRBV27	-	-	TRBJ2-2	CASSFPGWTGELFF	TGTGCCAGCAGTTTCCCAGGGTGGACCGGGGAGCTGTTTTTT
TRBV5-6	-	-	TRBJ2-7	CASSLGSTYEQYF	TGTGCCAGCAGCTTGGGGTCGACCTACGAGCAGTACTTC
TRBV2	-	TRBD1	TRBJ1-2	CASRRDSSNYGYTF	TGTGCCAGCAGGAGGGACAGCTCTAACTATGGCTACACCTTC